What follows describes a single T cell receptor beta chain. Its antigen remains unidentified. All CD4+ cells other than CD45RA+CCR7+CD95- naive cells were sorted as memory, over 95% pure. Total CD4+ T cells and monocytes came from CD4/CD14 microbead positive selection. Assay: immunoSEQ multiplex PCR; the TCRdb copy retains only in-frame clones and omits some. The sample lists tens of thousands of clones, 70% to 85% occurring once. The source of the sample is a study of human CD4 T cells and Enterobacteriaceae. General study results and limits: Ex vivo reactivity came only from nucleotide matches to CFSE-low cultures.

Trimming pared 1 base from V and 2 bases from J, leaving 13 bases between. From germline, CDR1 is SGHRS and CDR2 YFSETQ. The CDR3 sequence is 15 residues long. This TCR was recovered from a human donor in good health. The rearrangement joins TRBV5-1 to TRBJ2-7, with D possibly matching TRBD2 (6 bases). The sample was memory CD4+ T cells from blood. The CDR3 DNA is TGCGCCAGCAGCTTGATGGCGGGACGGACCTACGAGCAGTACTTC. It specifies CASSLMAGRTYEQYF.